The rows below give T cell receptor beta chains drawn from one sample of a study of T cell responses to AZD1222 COVID-19 vaccine. Clones were sequenced by immunoSEQ multiplex PCR, and TCRdb holds only the in-frame ones, with some missing. Counted here are about 97,000 clones, about 89% occurring once; the ten biggest clones make up under 8.5%. The sequences come from peripheral blood, collected on day 0 of AZD1222 vaccination. The receptors were gathered from an adult in good health. The CDR3 runs from the conserved cysteine through the conserved F or W. A D gene is named only where the DNA matches it firmly. The size of a clone is reported for some rows only, either as once, few or many, or as a class for expanded clones.

size,J,D,V,DNA,CDR3
-,TRBJ2-2,TRBD1,TRBV18,TGTGCCAGCTCACCTCCCAGGGGGACGAACACCGGGGAGCTGTTTTTT,CASSPPRGTNTGELFF
-,TRBJ2-7,-,TRBV6-5,TGTGCCAGCAGACTCGACCACTACGAGCAGTACTTC,CASRLDHYEQYF
-,TRBJ2-7,-,TRBV7-8,TGTGCCAGCAGCAACTACGGGGGCGCATCCTACGAGCAGTACTTC,CASSNYGGASYEQYF
-,TRBJ2-3,-,TRBV20-1,TGCAGTGCTAGTCGTCCCTTCACAGATACGCAGTATTTT,CSASRPFTDTQYF
once,TRBJ1-5,TRBD1,TRBV3-1/TRBV3-2,TGTGCCAGCAGCCCTCACAGGGGAGGTCAGCCCCAGCATTTT,CASSPHRGGQPQHF
-,TRBJ1-5,-,TRBV18,TGTGCCAGCTCACCAGGAAGCCAGCCCCAGCATTTT,CASSPGSQPQHF
-,TRBJ1-4,-,TRBV29-1,TGCAGCGTTGTAGGAGGACGGGAAAAACTGTTTTTT,CSVVGGREKLFF
-,TRBJ2-1,-,TRBV27,TGTGCCAGCAGTTTGCTAGCAGGCTCCTACAATGAGCAGTTCTTC,CASSLLAGSYNEQFF
-,TRBJ1-1,-,TRBV5-5,TGTGCCAGCAGCAGCCGGCGGGGGCTGAACACTGAAGCTTTCTTT,CASSSRRGLNTEAFF
once,TRBJ1-5,-,TRBV7-8,TGTGCCAGCAGCCCAGATAGCAATCAGCCCCAGCATTTT,CASSPDSNQPQHF
-,TRBJ2-7,-,TRBV5-1,TGCGCCAGCAGCTTGTCACAGCCTTACGAGCAGTACTTC,CASSLSQPYEQYF
once,TRBJ2-7,-,TRBV28,TGTGCCAGCAGTTTGTTGGCAGGGGTAACCTACGAGCAGTACTTC,CASSLLAGVTYEQYF
-,TRBJ2-7,-,TRBV9,TGTGCCAGCAGCCCCTGGATTGGGGAGGAGCAGTACTTC,CASSPWIGEEQYF
-,TRBJ2-3,-,TRBV6-5,TGTGCCAGCAGTTACTCCTCTGATACGCAGTATTTT,CASSYSSDTQYF
-,TRBJ1-6,-,TRBV5-8,TGTGCCAGCTATGGGGTGGACTCCTATAATTCACCCCTCCACTTT,CASYGVDSYNSPLHF
-,TRBJ1-3,-,TRBV5-1,TGCGCCAGCAGCTTCCAGGTACCCGGAAACACCATATATTTT,CASSFQVPGNTIYF
few,TRBJ2-7,-,TRBV6-7,TGTGCCAGCAGTTACTCGAGAGACAGAGGCTACGAGCAGTACTTC,CASSYSRDRGYEQYF
-,TRBJ1-5,TRBD1,TRBV29-1,TGCAGCGTTATGACAGGGATCAGGCAGCCCCAGCATTTT,CSVMTGIRQPQHF
-,TRBJ1-5,-,TRBV6-2/TRBV6-3,TGTGCCAGCAGTTACGGGTGGGGGGGCCAGCCCCAGCATTTT,CASSYGWGGQPQHF
-,TRBJ2-1,-,TRBV18,TGTGCCAGCTCACCAGGAGGACGGCAAGCCTACAATGAGCAGTTCTTC,CASSPGGRQAYNEQFF
once,TRBJ2-7,-,TRBV19,TGTGCCAGTAGTATAGTACCGGGTTACTACGAGCAGTACTTC,CASSIVPGYYEQYF
-,TRBJ2-7,-,TRBV29-1,TGCAGCGTTGCGGACAGACGCGATGGGGAGCAGTACTTC,CSVADRRDGEQYF
-,TRBJ1-1,-,TRBV2,TGTGCCAGCAGTGAGGTCACACCTTTGAACACTGAAGCTTTCTTT,CASSEVTPLNTEAFF
-,TRBJ2-5,-,TRBV6-5,TGTGCCAGCAGTTACTGGGGACGAGGAGAGACCCAGTACTTC,CASSYWGRGETQYF
-,TRBJ1-2,TRBD1,TRBV5-1,TGCGCCAGCAGCACGGGGGACAGTCCCAACTATGGCTACACCTTC,CASSTGDSPNYGYTF
-,TRBJ1-2,TRBD1,TRBV7-3,TGTGCCAGCAGCCCCGGGACAGGGTTGCACTATGGCTACACCTTC,CASSPGTGLHYGYTF
-,TRBJ1-5,-,TRBV5-1,TGCGCCAGCAGCTTGGAAGGGGGGCCCCAGCATTTT,CASSLEGGPQHF
-,TRBJ1-6,-,TRBV6-4,TGTGCCAGCCGTGGAAGAAGGGCAAATTCACCCCTCCACTTT,CASRGRRANSPLHF
-,TRBJ1-2,-,TRBV18,TGTGCCAGCTCACCTTCGGCTGAACCCTATGGCTACACCTTC,CASSPSAEPYGYTF
-,TRBJ1-3,-,TRBV7-9,TGTGCCAGCAGTTGGGGGAACGGGGGAAACACCATATATTTT,CASSWGNGGNTIYF
-,TRBJ2-1,TRBD2,TRBV7-2,TGTGCCAGCAGCTCGGCGGGGGGAGCTTACAATGAGCAGTTCTTC,CASSSAGGAYNEQFF
-,TRBJ2-2,-,TRBV9,TGTGCCAGCAGCGTAGAGTCTGGAAACACCGGGGAGCTGTTTTTT,CASSVESGNTGELFF
-,TRBJ1-2,-,TRBV28,TGTGCCAGCAGTTTAGGGTCCCCCGCTAACTATGGCTACACCTTC,CASSLGSPANYGYTF
-,TRBJ2-3,-,TRBV3-1/TRBV3-2,TGTGCCAGCAGCCACCTAGCAGGGCCAGATACGCAGTATTTT,CASSHLAGPDTQYF
-,TRBJ2-7,-,TRBV2,TGTGCCAGCAGATCCGGGACATTCTACGAGCAGTACTTC,CASRSGTFYEQYF
-,TRBJ2-5,-,TRBV5-1,TGCGCCAGCAGCTTGGGGCAGTCCCAAGAGACCCAGTACTTC,CASSLGQSQETQYF
once,TRBJ2-7,TRBD1,TRBV9,TGTGCCAGCAGCGTAAGGGGCCAGGGGGTTGGCGAGCAGTACTTC,CASSVRGQGVGEQYF
-,TRBJ1-2,-,TRBV19,TGTGCCAGTACGTGGAGTCCGCAGGGGAATGGCTACACCTTC,CASTWSPQGNGYTF
-,TRBJ2-7,TRBD1,TRBV9,TGTGCCAGCAGCGTAGAGGACAGGGCGTACTACGAGCAGTACTTC,CASSVEDRAYYEQYF
-,TRBJ2-1,-,TRBV4-2,TGTGCCAGCAGCCTCAACCTCCAGGGGCCCCTGGGTAATGAGCAGTTCTTC,CASSLNLQGPLGNEQFF
-,TRBJ1-5,-,TRBV27,TGTGCCAGCAGTTTTGGTCAGGGCCTCAATCAGCCCCAGCATTTT,CASSFGQGLNQPQHF
-,TRBJ2-2,-,TRBV7-2,TGTGCCAGCAGCTTGGTACGGCGGGCGACCGGGGAGCTGTTTTTT,CASSLVRRATGELFF
-,TRBJ2-2,TRBD1,TRBV3-1/TRBV3-2,TGTGCCAGCAGCCATCCCATCCCGGACAGGGAGCCCGGGGAGCTGTTTTTT,CASSHPIPDREPGELFF
-,TRBJ2-1,TRBD1,TRBV25-1,TGTGCCAGCAGTGAATGTGCAACAGGGGGCTCCTACAATGAGCAGTTCTTC,CASSECATGGSYNEQFF
-,TRBJ2-1,-,TRBV18,TGTGCCAGCTCAACGACAGGAGGAAATGAGCAGTTCTTC,CASSTTGGNEQFF
-,TRBJ2-5,TRBD2,TRBV4-3,TGCGCCAGCAGCCTAGGACTAGCGGTACAAGAGACCCAGTACTTC,CASSLGLAVQETQYF
-,TRBJ1-6,-,TRBV6-1,TGTGCCAGCAGTGAATCGACAAGGGGTAATTCACCCCTCCACTTT,CASSESTRGNSPLHF